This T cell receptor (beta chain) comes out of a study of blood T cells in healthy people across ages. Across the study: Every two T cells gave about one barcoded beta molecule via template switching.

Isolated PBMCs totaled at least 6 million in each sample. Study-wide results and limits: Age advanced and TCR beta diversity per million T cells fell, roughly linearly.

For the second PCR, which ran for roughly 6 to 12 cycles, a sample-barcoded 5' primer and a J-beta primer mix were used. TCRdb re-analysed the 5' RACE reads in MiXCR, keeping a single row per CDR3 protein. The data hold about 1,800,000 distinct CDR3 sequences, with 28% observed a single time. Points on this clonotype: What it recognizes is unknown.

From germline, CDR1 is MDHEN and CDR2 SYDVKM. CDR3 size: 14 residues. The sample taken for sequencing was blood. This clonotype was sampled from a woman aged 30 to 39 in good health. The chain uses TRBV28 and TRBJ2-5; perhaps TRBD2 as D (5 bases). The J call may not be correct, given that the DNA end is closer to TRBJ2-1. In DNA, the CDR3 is TGTGCCAGCAGCCACCCGGGAACCCAAGAGACCCAGTTCTTC. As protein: CASSHPGTQETQFF.